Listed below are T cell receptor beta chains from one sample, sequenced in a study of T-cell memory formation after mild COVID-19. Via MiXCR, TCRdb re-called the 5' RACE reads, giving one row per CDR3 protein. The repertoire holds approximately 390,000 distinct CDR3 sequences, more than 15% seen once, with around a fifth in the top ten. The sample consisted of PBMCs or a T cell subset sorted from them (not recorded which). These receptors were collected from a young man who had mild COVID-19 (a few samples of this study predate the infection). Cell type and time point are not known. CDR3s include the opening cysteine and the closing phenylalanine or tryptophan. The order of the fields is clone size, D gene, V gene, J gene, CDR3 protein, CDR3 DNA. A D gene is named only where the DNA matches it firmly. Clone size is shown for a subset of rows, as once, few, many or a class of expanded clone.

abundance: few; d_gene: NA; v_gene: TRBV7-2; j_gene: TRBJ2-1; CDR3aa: CASSFPRNSYNEQFF; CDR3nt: TGTGCCAGCAGCTTCCCCAGGAACTCCTACAATGAGCAGTTCTTC
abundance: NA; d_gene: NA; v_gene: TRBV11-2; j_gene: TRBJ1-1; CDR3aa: CASSLGWSAGGEAFF; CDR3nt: TGTGCCAGCAGCTTAGGCTGGTCGGCAGGCGGGGAAGCTTTCTTT
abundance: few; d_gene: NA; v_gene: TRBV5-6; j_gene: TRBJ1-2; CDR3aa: CASRNAGYYTF; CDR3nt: TGTGCCAGCAGAAACGCAGGGTACTACACCTTC
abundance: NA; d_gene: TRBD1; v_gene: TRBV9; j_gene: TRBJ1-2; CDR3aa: CASSPRQGIFGYTF; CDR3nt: TGTGCCAGCAGCCCGAGACAGGGAATTTTTGGCTACACCTTC
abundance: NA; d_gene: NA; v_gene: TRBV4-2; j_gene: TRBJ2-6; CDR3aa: CASSQDPAASGANVLTF; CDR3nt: TGTGCCAGCAGCCAAGACCCCGCCGCCTCTGGGGCCAACGTCCTGACTTTC
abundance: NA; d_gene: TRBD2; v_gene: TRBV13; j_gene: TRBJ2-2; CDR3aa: CASSLGRGVGGELFF; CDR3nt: TGTGCCAGCAGCTTAGGCCGGGGGGTCGGCGGGGAGCTGTTTTTT
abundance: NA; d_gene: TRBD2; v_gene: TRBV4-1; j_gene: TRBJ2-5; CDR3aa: CASSHTSGGPASQYF; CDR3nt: TGCGCCAGCAGCCATACTAGCGGGGGGCCCGCGTCCCAGTACTTC
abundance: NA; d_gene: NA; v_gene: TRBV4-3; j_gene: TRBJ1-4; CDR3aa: CASSQAPNGREEKLFF; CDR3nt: TGCGCCAGCAGCCAGGCCCCGAACGGGAGAGAGGAAAAACTGTTTTTT
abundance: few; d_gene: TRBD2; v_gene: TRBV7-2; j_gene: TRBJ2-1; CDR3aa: CASSWRGGDNEQFF; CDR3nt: TGTGCCAGCAGCTGGCGGGGGGGAGACAATGAGCAGTTCTTC
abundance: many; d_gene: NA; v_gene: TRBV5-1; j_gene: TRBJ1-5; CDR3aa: CASSLYGGQQPQHF; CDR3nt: TGCGCCAGCAGCTTGTACGGTGGTCAGCAGCCCCAGCATTTT
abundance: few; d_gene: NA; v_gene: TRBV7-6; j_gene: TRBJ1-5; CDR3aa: CASSLGRFQPQHF; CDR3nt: TGTGCCAGCAGCTTAGGTCGTTTTCAGCCCCAGCATTTT
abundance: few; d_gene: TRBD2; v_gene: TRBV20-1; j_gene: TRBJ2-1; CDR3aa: CSARLAGGGTNEQFF; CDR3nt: TGCAGTGCTAGACTAGCGGGGGGAGGAACCAATGAGCAGTTCTTC
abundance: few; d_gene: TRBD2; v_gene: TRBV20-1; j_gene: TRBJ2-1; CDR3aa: CSADRTRRGEQFF; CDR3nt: TGCAGTGCGGATAGGACTAGGAGGGGTGAGCAGTTCTTC
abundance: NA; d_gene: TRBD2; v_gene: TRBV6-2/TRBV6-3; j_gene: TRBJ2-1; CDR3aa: CASSYPTRASGVDEQFF; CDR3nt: TGTGCCAGCAGTTACCCAACCCGGGCTAGCGGGGTTGATGAGCAGTTCTTC
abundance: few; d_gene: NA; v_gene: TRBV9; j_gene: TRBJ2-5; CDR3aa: CASSVWGGETQYF; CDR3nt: TGTGCCAGCAGCGTATGGGGCGGAGAGACCCAGTACTTC
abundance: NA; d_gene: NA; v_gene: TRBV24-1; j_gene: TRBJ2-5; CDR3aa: CATSDGGRETQYF; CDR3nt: TGTGCCACCAGTGATGGTGGACGGGAGACCCAGTACTTC
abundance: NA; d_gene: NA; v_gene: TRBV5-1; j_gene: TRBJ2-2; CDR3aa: CASSMLSRTGELFF; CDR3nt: TGCGCCAGCAGCATGCTCAGTAGAACCGGGGAGCTGTTTTTT
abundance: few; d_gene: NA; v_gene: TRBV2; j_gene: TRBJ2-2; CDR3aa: CASSETGFTGELFF; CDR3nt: TGTGCCAGCAGCGAAACGGGCTTCACCGGGGAGCTGTTTTTT
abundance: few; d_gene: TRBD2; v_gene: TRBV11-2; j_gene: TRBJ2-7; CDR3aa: CASSSLSGGARYEQYF; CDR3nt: TGTGCCAGCAGCTCCCTTAGCGGGGGGGCGCGCTACGAGCAGTACTTC
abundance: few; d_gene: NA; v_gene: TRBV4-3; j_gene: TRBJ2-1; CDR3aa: CASSQGVSDREQFF; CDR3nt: TGCGCCAGCAGCCAAGGAGTGAGTGACCGTGAGCAGTTCTTC
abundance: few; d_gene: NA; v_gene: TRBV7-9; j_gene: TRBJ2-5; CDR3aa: CASSPLIGGQETQYF; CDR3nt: TGTGCCAGCAGCCCTTTGATAGGGGGGCAAGAGACCCAGTACTTC
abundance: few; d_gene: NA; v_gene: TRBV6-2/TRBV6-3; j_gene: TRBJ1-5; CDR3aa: CASNSGAVTAF; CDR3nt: TGTGCCAGCAATTCGGGGGCGGTCACGGCATTT
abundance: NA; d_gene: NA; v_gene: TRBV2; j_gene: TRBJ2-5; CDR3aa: CASSKDSVGGETQYF; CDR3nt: TGTGCCAGCAGTAAGGATTCCGTGGGGGGAGAGACCCAGTACTTC
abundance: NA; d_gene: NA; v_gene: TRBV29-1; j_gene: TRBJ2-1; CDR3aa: CSVGGGADSYNEQFF; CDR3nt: TGCAGCGTTGGAGGGGGGGCCGACTCCTACAATGAGCAGTTCTTC
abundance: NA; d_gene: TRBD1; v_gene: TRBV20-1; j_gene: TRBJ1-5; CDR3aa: CSAGQGGQPQHF; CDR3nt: TGCAGTGCTGGACAGGGGGGTCAGCCCCAGCATTTT
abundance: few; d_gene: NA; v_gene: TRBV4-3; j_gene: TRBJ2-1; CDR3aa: CASSQLTDNEQFF; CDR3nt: TGCGCCAGCAGCCAACTGACAGACAATGAGCAGTTCTTC
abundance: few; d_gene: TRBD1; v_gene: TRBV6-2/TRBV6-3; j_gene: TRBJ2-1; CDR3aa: CASSIPGGHNEQFF; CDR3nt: TGTGCCAGCAGTATCCCAGGGGGCCACAATGAGCAGTTCTTC
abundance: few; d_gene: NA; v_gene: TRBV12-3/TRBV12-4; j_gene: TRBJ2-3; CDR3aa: CASSLWGASTDTQYF; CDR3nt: TGTGCCAGCAGCCTCTGGGGAGCTAGCACAGATACGCAGTATTTT
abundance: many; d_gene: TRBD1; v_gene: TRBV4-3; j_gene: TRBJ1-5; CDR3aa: CASSQDRTGLNQPQHF; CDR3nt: TGCGCCAGCAGCCAAGATCGGACAGGATTAAATCAGCCCCAGCATTTT
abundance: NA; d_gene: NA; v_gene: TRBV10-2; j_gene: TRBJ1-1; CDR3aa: CASNAQGGLSEAFF; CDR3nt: TGCGCCAGCAATGCCCAGGGAGGCCTGAGTGAAGCTTTCTTT